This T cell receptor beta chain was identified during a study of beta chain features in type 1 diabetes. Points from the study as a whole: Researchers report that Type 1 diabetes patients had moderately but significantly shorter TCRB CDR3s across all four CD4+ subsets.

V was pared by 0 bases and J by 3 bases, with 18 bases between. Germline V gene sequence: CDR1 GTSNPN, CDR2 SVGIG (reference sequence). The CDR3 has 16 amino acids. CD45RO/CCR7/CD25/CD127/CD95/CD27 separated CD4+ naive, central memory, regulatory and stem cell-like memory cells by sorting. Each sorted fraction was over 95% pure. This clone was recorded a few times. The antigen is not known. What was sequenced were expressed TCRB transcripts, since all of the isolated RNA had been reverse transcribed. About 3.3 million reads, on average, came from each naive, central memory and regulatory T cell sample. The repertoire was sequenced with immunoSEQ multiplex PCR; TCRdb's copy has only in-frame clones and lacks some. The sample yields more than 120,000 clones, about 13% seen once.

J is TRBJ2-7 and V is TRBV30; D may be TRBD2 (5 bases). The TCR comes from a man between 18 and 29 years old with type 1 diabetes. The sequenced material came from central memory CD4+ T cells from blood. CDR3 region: CAWSVLLGRSNYEQYF. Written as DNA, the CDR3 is TGTGCCTGGAGTGTACTACTAGGACGGTCCAACTACGAGCAGTACTTC.